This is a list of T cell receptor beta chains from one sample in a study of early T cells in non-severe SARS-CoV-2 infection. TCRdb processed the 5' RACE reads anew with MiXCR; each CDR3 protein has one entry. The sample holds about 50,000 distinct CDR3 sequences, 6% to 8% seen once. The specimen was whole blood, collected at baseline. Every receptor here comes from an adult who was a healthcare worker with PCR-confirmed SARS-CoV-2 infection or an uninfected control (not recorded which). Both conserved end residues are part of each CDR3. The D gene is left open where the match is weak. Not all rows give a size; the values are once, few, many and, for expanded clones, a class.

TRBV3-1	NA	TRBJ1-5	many	CASSQAGTEDQPQHF	TGTGCCAGCAGCCAAGCGGGGACGGAGGATCAGCCCCAGCATTTT
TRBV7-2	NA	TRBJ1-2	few	CASSLSGANYGYTF	TGTGCCAGCAGCTTAAGCGGGGCAAACTATGGCTACACCTTC
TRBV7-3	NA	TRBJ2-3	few	CASSLRRGTASTDTQYF	TGTGCCAGCAGCTTACGACGCGGGACAGCTAGCACAGATACGCAGTATTTT
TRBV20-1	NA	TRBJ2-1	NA	CSASLTNNEQFF	TGCAGTGCTAGCTTGACTAACAATGAGCAGTTCTTC
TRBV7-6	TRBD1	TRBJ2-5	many	CASSSTGGRSETQYF	TGTGCCAGCAGCTCCACAGGGGGGAGGTCAGAGACCCAGTACTTC
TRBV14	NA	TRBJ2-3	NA	CASSQAQTQYF	TGTGCCAGCAGCCAAGCGCAGACGCAGTATTTT
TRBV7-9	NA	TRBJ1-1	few	CASSLRGPMNTEAFF	TGTGCCAGCAGCTTGCGGGGCCCCATGAACACTGAAGCTTTCTTT
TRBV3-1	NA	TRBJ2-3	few	CASSLGRISPDTQYF	TGTGCCAGCAGCCTCGGTAGAATCAGCCCAGATACGCAGTATTTT
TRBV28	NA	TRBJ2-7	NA	CASREGPISYEQYF	TGTGCCAGCAGGGAGGGGCCAATCTCCTACGAGCAGTACTTC
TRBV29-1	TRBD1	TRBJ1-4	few	CSTRGDRGEKLFF	TGCAGCACCCGTGGGGACAGGGGTGAAAAACTGTTTTTT
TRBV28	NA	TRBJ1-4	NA	CASSLNDEKLFF	TGTGCCAGCAGTTTGAACGACGAAAAACTGTTTTTT
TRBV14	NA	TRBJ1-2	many	CASSLVDLNYGYTF	TGTGCCAGCAGCCTGGTGGACCTTAACTATGGCTACACCTTC
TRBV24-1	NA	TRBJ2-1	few	CATSDLRLAEQFF	TGTGCCACCAGTGATTTGCGGCTAGCGGAGCAGTTCTTC
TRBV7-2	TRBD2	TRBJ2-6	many	CASSLLAGGYPSGANVLTF	TGTGCCAGCAGCTTACTAGCGGGAGGTTATCCCTCTGGGGCCAACGTCCTGACTTTC
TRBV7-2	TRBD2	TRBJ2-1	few	CASSLARGVYNEQFF	TGTGCCAGCAGCTTAGCGCGGGGGGTCTACAATGAGCAGTTCTTC
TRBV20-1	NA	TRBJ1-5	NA	CSGARNSNQPQHF	TGCAGTGGAGCCAGAAATAGCAATCAGCCCCAGCATTTT
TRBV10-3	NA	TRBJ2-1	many	CAISESMGAARYNEQFF	TGTGCCATCAGTGAGTCGATGGGGGCAGCGCGATACAATGAGCAGTTCTTC
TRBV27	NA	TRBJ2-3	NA	CASSLQSGTDTQYF	TGTGCCAGCAGTTTACAAAGCGGAACAGATACGCAGTATTTT
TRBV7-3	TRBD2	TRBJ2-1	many	CASSMGGGRYNEQFF	TGTGCCAGCAGCATGGGCGGCGGGAGATACAATGAGCAGTTCTTC
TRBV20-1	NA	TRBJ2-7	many	CSARLVNEQYF	TGCAGTGCAAGACTAGTCAACGAGCAGTACTTC
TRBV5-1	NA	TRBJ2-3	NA	CASSLPGTDTQYF	TGCGCCAGCAGCTTGCCGGGGACAGATACGCAGTATTTT
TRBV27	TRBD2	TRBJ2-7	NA	CASSSPGLARGEQYF	TGTGCCAGCAGTTCGCCGGGACTAGCAAGGGGCGAGCAGTACTTC
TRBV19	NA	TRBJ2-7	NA	CASSIDGSTREQYF	TGTGCCAGTAGTATAGACGGGAGCACGCGGGAGCAGTACTTC
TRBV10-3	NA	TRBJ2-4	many	CAISESLGQNIQYF	TGTGCCATCAGTGAGTCACTGGGACAAAACATTCAGTACTTC
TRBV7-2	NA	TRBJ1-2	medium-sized	CASSLTEAYGYTF	TGTGCCAGCAGCTTAACAGAGGCGTATGGCTACACCTTC
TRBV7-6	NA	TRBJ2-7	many	CASSLDVAREQYF	TGTGCCAGCAGCTTAGATGTAGCACGCGAGCAGTACTTC
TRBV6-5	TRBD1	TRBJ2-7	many	CASRRTGESYEQYF	TGTGCCAGCAGAAGGACAGGGGAGTCCTACGAGCAGTACTTC
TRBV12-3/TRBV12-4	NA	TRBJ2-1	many	CASIQSGTYNEQFF	TGTGCCAGCATCCAAAGCGGAACCTACAATGAGCAGTTCTTC
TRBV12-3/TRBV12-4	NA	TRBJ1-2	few	CASSRETGGGANYGYTF	TGTGCCAGCAGTCGAGAGACAGGTGGCGGGGCTAACTATGGCTACACCTTC
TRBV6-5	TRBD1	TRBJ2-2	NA	CASRPGTGGLNTGELFF	TGTGCCAGCAGACCCGGGACAGGGGGTCTTAACACCGGGGAGCTGTTTTTT
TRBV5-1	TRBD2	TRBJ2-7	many	CASSVAGDHYEQYF	TGCGCCAGCTCCGTAGCGGGGGATCACTACGAGCAGTACTTC
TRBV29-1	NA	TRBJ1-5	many	CSVETSSNQPQHF	TGCAGCGTTGAGACAAGTAGCAATCAGCCCCAGCATTTT
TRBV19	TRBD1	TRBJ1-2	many	CASSIQNPGGANSGYTF	TGTGCCAGTAGTATACAGAACCCAGGGGGCGCGAATAGCGGCTACACCTTC
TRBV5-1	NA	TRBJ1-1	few	CASSNLGGTEAFF	TGCGCCAGCAGCAACCTAGGCGGGACGGAAGCTTTCTTT
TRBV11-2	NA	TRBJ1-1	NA	CASTRGEVGTEAFF	TGTGCCAGCACCCGAGGGGAAGTAGGCACTGAAGCTTTCTTT
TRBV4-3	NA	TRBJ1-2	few	CASSQLDGNYGYTF	TGCGCCAGCAGCCAATTAGACGGAAACTATGGCTACACCTTC
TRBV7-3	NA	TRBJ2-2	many	CASSLRPGRANTGELFF	TGTGCCAGCAGCTTAAGGCCAGGCAGGGCGAACACCGGGGAGCTGTTTTTT
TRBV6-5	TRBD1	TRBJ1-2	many	CASSYVRTGGNYGYTF	TGTGCCAGCAGTTACGTGCGGACAGGGGGAAACTATGGCTACACCTTC
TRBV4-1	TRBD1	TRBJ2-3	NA	CASSQGDSPTDTQYF	TGCGCCAGCAGCCAAGGGGACAGTCCCACAGATACGCAGTATTTT
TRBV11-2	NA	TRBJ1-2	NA	CASSLAGQKGYTF	TGTGCCAGCAGCTTAGCTGGCCAGAAAGGCTACACCTTC
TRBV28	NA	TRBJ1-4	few	CASTSGAREKLFF	TGTGCCAGCACCTCCGGGGCGCGCGAAAAACTGTTTTTT
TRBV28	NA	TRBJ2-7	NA	CASAPGGVSTYEQYF	TGTGCCAGCGCCCCCGGGGGCGTGTCGACCTACGAGCAGTACTTC
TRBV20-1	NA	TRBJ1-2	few	CSARDFTGSYDYTF	TGCAGTGCTAGAGATTTTACAGGGAGCTATGACTACACCTTC
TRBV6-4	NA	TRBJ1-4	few	CASSDPAGKLFF	TGTGCCAGCAGTGATCCGGCGGGAAAACTGTTTTTT
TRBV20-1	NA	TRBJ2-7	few	CSARESHSYEQYF	TGCAGTGCTAGAGAATCCCACAGCTACGAGCAGTACTTC